Listed here are 11 T cell receptor beta chains from one sample, sequenced in a study of regulatory T cells in long-lasting Graves disease. Building the TCR beta libraries relied on iRepertoire HTBI primers, and CDR3 regions underwent Arm-PCR. Each CDR3 protein gets one entry after TCRdb re-called the multiplex PCR reads with MiXCR. Of roughly 250,000 distinct CDR3 sequences listed, 18% are singletons. Regarding time point: newly diagnosed GD, antithyroid drugs for less than 3 months. Construction of the TCR library relied on RNA isolated from PBMCs. These data were also reused for a study on T cells in Graves' hyperthyroidism and ophthalmopathy.

This specimen consisted of peripheral blood mononuclear cells (PBMCs), obtained at new diagnosis, from a patient treated with antithyroid drugs. These TCRs come from a woman aged 25 to 39 with Graves disease.

This clonotype was counted many times. CDR3 DNA: TGTGCCAGCAGTGAGATGACAGGGCGTGAAAAACTGTTTTTT. This codes for CASSEMTGREKLFF. The chain uses TRBV2 and TRBJ1-4, with 7 bases fitting TRBD1. Germline-derived CDR1 and CDR2 are SNHLY and FYNNEI. The CDR3 spans 14 residues. V lost 3 bases, J lost 7 bases, and 5 bases stayed unmatched.

This clonotype was counted ten times or more. The chain uses TRBV11-2 and TRBJ2-7; tentative D call: TRBD1 (5 bases). There are 12 residues in the CDR3. Germline CDR1 reads SGHAT; CDR2 reads FQNNGV. Trimming shortened V by 5 bases and J by 12 bases, and 17 bases separated the two germline ends. Written as DNA, the CDR3 is TGTGCCAGCAGCCAAACTGGTCAGGGCCCGTACTTC. This encodes CASSQTGQGPYF.

This clonotype was observed at least ten times. The chain has TRBV24-1 and TRBJ2-2; TRBD2 agrees at 8 bases. Germline V CDR1 and CDR2: KGHDR, SFDVKD. Trimming at V came to 5 bases and at J to 0 bases, leaving 13 bases not matched to a gene. There are 19 residues in the CDR3. CDR3 in amino acids: CATSGVGTRSPPNTGELFF. CDR3 DNA sequence: TGTGCCACCAGTGGGGTAGGGACTAGATCACCTCCGAACACCGGGGAGCTGTTTTTT.

About this clonotype: This may come from a read error, since a much larger clone is one base off. The J gene is TRBJ1-1, the V gene TRBV5-6; TRBD1 matches at 7 bases. The CDR3 runs 12 residues. Trimming took 6 bases from V and 12 from J; bases not matched to a gene: 11. Germline V lookup: CDR1 SGHDT, CDR2 YYEEEE. The CDR3 reads CASNWSGTDSFF. CDR3 bases: TGTGCCAGCAACTGGTCCGGGACAGATTCTTTCTTT.

This clonotype was observed many times. This chain connects TRBV20-1 to TRBJ2-5, with D perhaps matching TRBD2 (5 bases). The germline gives CDR1 DFQATT, CDR2 SNEGSKA (reference sequence). V lost 3 bases and J lost 2, with 13 bases in between. The length of the CDR3 is 14 residues. CDR3 region: CSARGSSTQETQYF. The CDR3 DNA reads TGCAGTGCTAGGGGGAGTAGTACTCAAGAGACCCAGTACTTC.

The CDR3 coding sequence is TGTGCCGTCAGGACTAGCGGGAACAACAATGAGCAGTTCTTC. Its protein product is CAVRTSGNNNEQFF. The rearrangement joins TRBV11-2 to TRBJ2-1; TRBD2 matches 12 bases. Trimming took 11 bases from V and 5 from J; bases not matched to a gene: 7. CDR3 length equals 14 residues. Germline V gives CDR1 SGHAT, CDR2 FQNNGV.

This clonotype was detected ten times or more. This sequence joins TRBV20-1 and TRBJ2-5, with TRBD1 matching over 9 bases. The CDR3 sequence is 15 residues long. Unmatched junction bases numbered 9, after V lost 2 bases and J lost 5 bases. Germline CDR1 and CDR2: DFQATT and SNEGSKA (reference sequence). This CDR3 is CSARPGQGSWETQYF. DNA of the CDR3: TGCAGTGCTAGACCTGGACAGGGGTCATGGGAGACCCAGTACTTC.

This clonotype was observed many times. This chain connects TRBV6-5 to TRBJ1-5; no firm D call. Between the trimmed V and J ends, which lost 4 bases and 9 bases, there was a span of 10 bases. Germline CDR1 is MNHEY and CDR2 is SVGAGI. The CDR3 covers 12 residues. The CDR3 DNA reads as TGTGCCAGCAGTTCCCCCAGCTCGCCCCAGCATTTT. Protein product: CASSSPSSPQHF.

This clonotype was observed many times. This chain uses TRBV7-2 with TRBJ2-7; D not resolved. The V gene's germline CDR1 is SGHTA and CDR2 FQGNSA. The CDR3 runs to 13 residues. Trimming left V 3 bases short and J 3 bases short, with 9 bases between. CDR3 nucleotide sequence: TGTGCCAGCAGCTTTCCAATTTACTACGAGCAGTACTTC. This gives the protein CASSFPIYYEQYF.

The table lists this clonotype with a few counts. It may be a read error: a sequence one base away is much more abundant. The V call is TRBV20-1, the J call TRBJ2-5; D possibly matches TRBD1 or TRBD2 (6 bases each). Trimming stripped 7 bases from V and 2 bases from J, with 14 bases between. Germline-derived CDR1 and CDR2 are DFQATT and SNEGSKA (reference sequence). The CDR3 consists of 13 residues. Written as DNA, the CDR3 is TGCAGTGGTCCCGCGGGGACACAAGAGACCCAGTACTTC. Translation: CSGPAGTQETQYF.

This clonotype was seen many times. The chain carries TRBV20-1 and TRBJ1-3, with TRBD1 identical over 7 bases. The germline CDR1 and CDR2 sequences are DFQATT and SNEGSKA (reference sequence). The V and J ends lost 3 bases and 3 bases, in that order; junction bases with no gene match: 5. The CDR3 totals 14 residues. The CDR3 nucleotides read TGCAGTGCTAGGAGCCAGGGGGTTGGAAACACCATATATTTT. Encoded protein: CSARSQGVGNTIYF.